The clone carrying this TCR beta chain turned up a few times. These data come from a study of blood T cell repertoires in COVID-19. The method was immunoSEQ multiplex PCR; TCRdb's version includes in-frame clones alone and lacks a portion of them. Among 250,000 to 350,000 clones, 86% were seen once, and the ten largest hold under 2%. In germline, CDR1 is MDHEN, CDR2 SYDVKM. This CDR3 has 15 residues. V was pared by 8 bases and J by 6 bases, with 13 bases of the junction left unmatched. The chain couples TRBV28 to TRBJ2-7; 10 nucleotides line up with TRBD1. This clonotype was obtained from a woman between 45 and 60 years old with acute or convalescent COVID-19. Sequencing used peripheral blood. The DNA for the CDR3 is TGTGCCAGCGACGACGTTTGGACAGGGGGTCGCGAGCAGTACTTC. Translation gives CASDDVWTGGREQYF. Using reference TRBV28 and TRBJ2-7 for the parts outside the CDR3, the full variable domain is DVKVTQSSRYLVKRTGEKVFLECVQDMDHENMFWYRQDPGLGLRLIYFSYDVKMKEKGDIPEGYSVSREKKERFSLILESASTNQTSMYLCASDDVWTGGREQYFGPGTRLTVT.